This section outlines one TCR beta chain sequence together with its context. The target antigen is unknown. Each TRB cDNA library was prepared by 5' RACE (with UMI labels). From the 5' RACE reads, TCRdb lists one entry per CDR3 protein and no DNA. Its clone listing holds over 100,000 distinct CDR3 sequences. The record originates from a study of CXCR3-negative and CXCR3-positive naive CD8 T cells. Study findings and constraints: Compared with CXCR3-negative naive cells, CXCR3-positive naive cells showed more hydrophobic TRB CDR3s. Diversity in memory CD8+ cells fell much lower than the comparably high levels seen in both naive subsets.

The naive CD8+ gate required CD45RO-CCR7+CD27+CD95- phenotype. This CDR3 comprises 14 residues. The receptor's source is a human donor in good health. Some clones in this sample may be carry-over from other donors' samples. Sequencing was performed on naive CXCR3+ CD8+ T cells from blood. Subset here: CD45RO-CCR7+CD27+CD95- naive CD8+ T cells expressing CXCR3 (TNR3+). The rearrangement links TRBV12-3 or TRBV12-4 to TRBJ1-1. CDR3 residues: CASSSEGLGTEAFF.